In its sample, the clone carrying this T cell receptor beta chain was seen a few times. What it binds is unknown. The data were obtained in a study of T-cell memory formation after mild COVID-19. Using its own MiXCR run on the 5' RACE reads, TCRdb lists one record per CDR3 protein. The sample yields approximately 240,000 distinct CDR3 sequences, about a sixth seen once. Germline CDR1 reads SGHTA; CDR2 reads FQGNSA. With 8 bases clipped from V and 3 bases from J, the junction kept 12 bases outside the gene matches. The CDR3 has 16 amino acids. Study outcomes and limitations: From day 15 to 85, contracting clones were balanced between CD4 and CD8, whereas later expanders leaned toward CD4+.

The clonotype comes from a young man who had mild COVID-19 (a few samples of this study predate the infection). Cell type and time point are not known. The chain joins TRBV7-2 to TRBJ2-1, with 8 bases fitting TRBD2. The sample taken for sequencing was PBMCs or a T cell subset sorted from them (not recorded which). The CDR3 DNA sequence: TGTGCCAGCGGCCCTAACCGGGGGGGCCACTACAATGAGCAGTTCTTC. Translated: CASGPNRGGHYNEQFF. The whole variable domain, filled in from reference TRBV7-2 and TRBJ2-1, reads GAGVSQSPSNKVTEKGKDVELRCDPISGHTALYWYRQSLGQGLEFLIYFQGNSAPDKSGLPSDRFSAERTGGSVSTLTIQRTQQEDSAVYLCASGPNRGGHYNEQFFGPGTRLTVL.